The clone carrying this T cell receptor beta chain came up once. Its antigen is not identified. Only in-frame clones appear in the TCRdb table, and some are missing; sequencing was by immunoSEQ multiplex PCR. The sample records more than 95,000 clones, around 83% being singletons. All patients were mismatch repair deficient, assessed by either PCR or immunohistochemistry. TCRs were sequenced from a few patients responding to pembrolizumab. The CDR3 contains 13 residues. Losses at the gene ends were 5 bases for V and 4 bases for J; bases not matched to a gene: 4. Germline CDR1 is SGHRS and CDR2 is YFSETQ. This entry is derived from a study of PD-1 blockade in mismatch repair-deficient tumors. At the level of the study: Enrolled about 2013-2017, patients had progressing, pretreated mismatch repair-deficient cancers of approximately 13 types. Notes on the study in general: Tumor-resident clones, often undetectable pretreatment in blood, expanded then contracted after pembrolizumab.

The sequenced sample was peripheral blood, obtained 44 weeks after starting pembrolizumab. The genes are TRBV5-1 and TRBJ1-1; TRBD1 aligns across 8 bases. The clonotype originates from an adult with mismatch repair-deficient cancer. CDR3 amino acids: CASRLTGGTEAFF. In DNA form, the CDR3 reads TGCGCCAGCAGACTTACAGGGGGCACTGAAGCTTTCTTT.